This T cell receptor (beta chain) was found in a study of blood T cell repertoires in COVID-19. Study in general: COVID-19 samples collected from the United States, Italy and Spain covered acute and convalescent phases.

V lost 4 bases to trimming and J lost 4 bases, with 12 bases between them. CDR3 size: 14 residues. Germline CDR1 and CDR2: KGHSH and LQKENI. Authors' analysis steps: Nucleated cell number was recorded as an estimate derived from reference gene primer amplification. Clones were sequenced by immunoSEQ multiplex PCR, and TCRdb holds only the in-frame ones, with some missing. The D gene and trimming were derived from the DNA, and the V and J assignments and clone size from that table. Of approximately 180,000 clones detected, 88% appear once; the ten largest clones hold around 5.8%. The chain carries TRBV18 and TRBJ2-3; D may be TRBD2 (6 bases). The clonotype comes from a man aged 35-49 years with active or convalescent COVID-19. Sample: peripheral blood. The CDR3 DNA reads TGTGCCAGCTCACTCGATGGAGGGTCAGATACGCAGTATTTT. It translates to CASSLDGGSDTQYF.